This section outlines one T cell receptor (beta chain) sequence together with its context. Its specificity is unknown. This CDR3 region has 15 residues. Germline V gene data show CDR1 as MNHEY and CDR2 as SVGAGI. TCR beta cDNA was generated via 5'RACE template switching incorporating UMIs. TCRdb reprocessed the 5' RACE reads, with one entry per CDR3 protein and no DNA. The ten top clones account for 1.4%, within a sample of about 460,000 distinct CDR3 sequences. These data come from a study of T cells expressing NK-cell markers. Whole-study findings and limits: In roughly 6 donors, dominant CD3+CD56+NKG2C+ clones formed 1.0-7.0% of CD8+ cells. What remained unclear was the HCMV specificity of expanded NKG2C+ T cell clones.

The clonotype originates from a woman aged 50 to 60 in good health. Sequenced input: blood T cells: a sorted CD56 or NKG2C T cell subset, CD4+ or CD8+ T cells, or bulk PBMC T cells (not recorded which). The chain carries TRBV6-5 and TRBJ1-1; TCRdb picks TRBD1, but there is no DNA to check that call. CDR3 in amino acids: CASSNSLGVLTEAFF.